This T cell receptor beta chain was observed in a study of shared clonotypes between healthy human individuals. Libraries were prepared by immunoSEQ multiplex PCR; TCRdb keeps only in-frame clonotypes and omits some of them. The sample yields about 690,000 clones, roughly 88% seen once. Points on this clone: Its antigen remains unknown.

Study-level results: Clonotypes not shared had lower generation probabilities than those common to all four donors. Larger estimated richness was generally recorded for naive subsets relative to memory subsets.

The specimen was memory CD8+ T cells from PBMCs. The sample's subset: CD45RO+ cells pooled with CCR7-negative TemRA cells. The source is a man between 18 and 35 years old in good health. Some clones in this sample may be carry-over from other donors' samples.

As DNA, the CDR3 is TGTGCCAGCAGCTTAACTGCAGGGGCGGTATCGAGCTCCTACAATGAGCAGTTCTTC. Protein sequence: CASSLTAGAVSSSYNEQFF. This chain links TRBV13 with TRBJ2-1; maybe TRBD1 (6 bases). This CDR3 region has 19 residues. The germline V gene has CDR1 PRHDT and CDR2 FYEKMQ (reference sequence). Between the trimmed V and J ends, which lost 2 bases and 0 bases, there was a span of 20 bases.